The TCR beta chain described here comes from a study of blood T cell repertoires in COVID-19. Study-wide background: Samples taken during acute and convalescent COVID-19 were collected in the United States, Italy and Spain. T cells, B-cell-depleted T cells, or PBMCs supplied cDNA or gDNA.

In the authors' methods: Researchers report that nucleated cell counts were estimated from reference gene primer amplification. The repertoire was sequenced with immunoSEQ multiplex PCR; TCRdb's copy has only in-frame clones and lacks some. V and J calls and clone size are those listed in that table; D and trimming were worked out from the DNA. The repertoire includes about 170,000 clones, around nine tenths of them detected once, and roughly 3% sits in the top ten. Looked up from germline, CDR1 is SGHRS and CDR2 is YFSETQ. The CDR3 totals 16 residues. J was trimmed by 3 bases and V by 3 bases; bases with no gene match: 7.

V and J are TRBV5-1 and TRBJ2-3; 10 bases match TRBD2. Input material: peripheral blood. The receptor was isolated from a man in his 70s with acute or convalescent COVID-19. Written as DNA, the CDR3 is TGCGCCAGCAGCTCTCTAGCGGGAGTGGGGACAGATACGCAGTATTTT. It translates to CASSSLAGVGTDTQYF.